This T cell receptor (beta chain) was identified during a study of blood T cell repertoires in COVID-19. Study-level background: T cells, B-cell-depleted T cells, or PBMCs provided the cDNA or gDNA that served as material.

Unmatched junction bases numbered 8, after V lost 6 bases and J lost 0 bases. Germline V CDR1 and CDR2: MNHEY, SMNVEV (reference sequence). This CDR3 is built from 16 residues. Clones were sequenced by immunoSEQ multiplex PCR, and TCRdb holds only the in-frame ones, with some missing. Among more than 150,000 clones listed, approximately 85% were seen once. Sequenced material: peripheral blood. This clonotype originated in a woman over 75 with acute or convalescent COVID-19. The V gene is TRBV27, the J gene TRBJ2-1; 7 bases are shared with TRBD2. The CDR3 DNA follows: TGTGCCAGCAGCCGGGACTACATAAGCTCCTACAATGAGCAGTTCTTC. Translating it yields CASSRDYISSYNEQFF.